This T cell receptor (beta chain) came from a study of cytomegalovirus exposure and HLA in healthy donors. It was with 60 Vbeta and 13 Jbeta primers that the PCR ran. Sequenced by immunoSEQ multiplex PCR; TCRdb stores in-frame clones only, minus some. This sample has more than 85,000 clones, with approximately 69% found just once. Study results and limitations: Productive status was seen about 90% or about 30% of the time for most TCR beta V segments in an earlier analysis. The analysis excluded some indistinguishable V segments, including TRBV6-2 and TRBV6-3. Fewer N-insertions (relative to the roughly 660-donor mean) were reportedly seen in an Asian-associated ancestry cluster in a later analysis.

A single count supports this clone. Its cognate antigen is unknown. The CDR3 has 15 amino acids. Germline V gene sequence: CDR1 SEHNR, CDR2 FQNEAQ (reference sequence). V lost 3 bases to trimming and J lost 6 bases; unmatched junction nucleotides: 7. Sequenced: PBMCs. V usage is TRBV7-9 and J usage is TRBJ2-1; 8 bases line up with TRBD1. The sequence was collected from a female donor in good health and CMV-seronegative. The chain's CDR3 is CASSFQGAAGNEQFF. The CDR3 nucleotides read TGTGCCAGCAGCTTCCAGGGGGCTGCGGGCAATGAGCAGTTCTTC.